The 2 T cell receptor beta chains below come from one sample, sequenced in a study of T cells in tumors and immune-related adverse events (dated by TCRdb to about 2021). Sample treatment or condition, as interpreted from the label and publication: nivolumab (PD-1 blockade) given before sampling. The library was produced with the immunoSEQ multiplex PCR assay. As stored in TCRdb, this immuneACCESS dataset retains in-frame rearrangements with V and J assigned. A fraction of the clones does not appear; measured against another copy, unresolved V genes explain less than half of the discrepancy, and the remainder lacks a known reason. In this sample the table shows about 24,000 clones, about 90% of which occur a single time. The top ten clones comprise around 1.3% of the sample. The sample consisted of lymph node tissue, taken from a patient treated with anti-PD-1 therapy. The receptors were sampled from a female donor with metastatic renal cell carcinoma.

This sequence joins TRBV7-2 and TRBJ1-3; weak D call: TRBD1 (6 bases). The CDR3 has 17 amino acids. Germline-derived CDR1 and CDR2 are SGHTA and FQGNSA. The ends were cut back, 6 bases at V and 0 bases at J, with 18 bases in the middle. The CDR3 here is CASSWGPPLSSGNTIYF. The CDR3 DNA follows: TGTGCCAGCAGTTGGGGGCCTCCACTGAGCTCTGGAAACACCATATATTTT.

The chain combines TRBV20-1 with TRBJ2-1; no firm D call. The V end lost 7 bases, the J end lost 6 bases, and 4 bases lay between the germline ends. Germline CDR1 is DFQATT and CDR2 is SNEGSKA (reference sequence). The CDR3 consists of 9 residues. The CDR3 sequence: CSVTNEQFF. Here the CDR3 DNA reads TGCAGTGTAACCAATGAGCAGTTCTTC.